This is a list of T cell receptor beta chains from one sample in a study of spatial heterogeneity in lung cancer. Via MiXCR, TCRdb re-called the 5' RACE reads, giving one row per CDR3 protein. Of about 45,000 distinct CDR3 sequences in the sample, more than 20% were seen once. The sample in question was PBMCs, obtained at follow-up. These receptors all stem from a female donor with early-stage non-small cell lung cancer. Each CDR3 is given with its conserved first and last residue. Each record gives: CDR3 DNA, CDR3 protein, D gene, J gene, clone size, V gene. D genes are given only for firm matches. Size values are once, few and many counts, or a class for expanded clones, and some rows have none.

CDR3 DNA: TGCGCCAGCAGCTTGGGGGCGGCCGAGGGAAAACTGTTTTTT
CDR3 protein: CASSLGAAEGKLFF
D gene: -
J gene: TRBJ1-4
clone size: few
V gene: TRBV5-1

CDR3 DNA: TGCAGTGCCAGCGGTTCTAGCGGGAGGCAAGATACGCAGTATTTT
CDR3 protein: CSASGSSGRQDTQYF
D gene: TRBD2
J gene: TRBJ2-3
clone size: -
V gene: TRBV20-1

CDR3 DNA: TGCGCCAGCAGGGTCCAAGCGGGAGAGGAGACCCAGTACTTC
CDR3 protein: CASRVQAGEETQYF
D gene: TRBD2
J gene: TRBJ2-5
clone size: many
V gene: TRBV5-1

CDR3 DNA: TGTGCTAGTGATCGGGGGGCTGATGAAAAACTGTTTTTT
CDR3 protein: CASDRGADEKLFF
D gene: -
J gene: TRBJ1-4
clone size: -
V gene: TRBV12-5

CDR3 DNA: TGTGCTAGCAGCCGGGACTTCCAAGAGACCCAGTACTTC
CDR3 protein: CASSRDFQETQYF
D gene: -
J gene: TRBJ2-5
clone size: medium-sized
V gene: TRBV7-7

CDR3 DNA: TGTGCCAGCACCAATGGGGCGAACACTGAAGCTTTCTTT
CDR3 protein: CASTNGANTEAFF
D gene: -
J gene: TRBJ1-1
clone size: -
V gene: TRBV9

CDR3 DNA: TGTGCCAGCAGCTCCCGACTAGCGGGCAGCACAGATACGCAGTATTTT
CDR3 protein: CASSSRLAGSTDTQYF
D gene: TRBD2
J gene: TRBJ2-3
clone size: -
V gene: TRBV7-6

CDR3 DNA: TGTGCCAGCAGCAGACAGGTTTCCTACGAGCAGTACTTC
CDR3 protein: CASSRQVSYEQYF
D gene: -
J gene: TRBJ2-7
clone size: many
V gene: TRBV7-9

CDR3 DNA: TGTGCCAGCAATATTCCCGGGACAGGGAAAGATACGCAGTATTTT
CDR3 protein: CASNIPGTGKDTQYF
D gene: TRBD1
J gene: TRBJ2-3
clone size: -
V gene: TRBV28

CDR3 DNA: TGTGCCAGCAGCCAAGAATTGGGACCCTCCGCCGGGACCCAGTACTTC
CDR3 protein: CASSQELGPSAGTQYF
D gene: -
J gene: TRBJ2-5
clone size: many
V gene: TRBV4-2

CDR3 DNA: TGTGCCAGCAGACAAGACAGGGGAAATGAGCAGTTCTTC
CDR3 protein: CASRQDRGNEQFF
D gene: TRBD1
J gene: TRBJ2-1
clone size: -
V gene: TRBV5-5

CDR3 DNA: TGTGCCAGCAGTGCTCCGGGGACAGGGGGCCAAGAGACCCAGTACTTC
CDR3 protein: CASSAPGTGGQETQYF
D gene: TRBD1
J gene: TRBJ2-5
clone size: many
V gene: TRBV27

CDR3 DNA: TGTGCCAGCAGGTGGGCGGGGGGACCCGATGAGCAGTTCTTC
CDR3 protein: CASRWAGGPDEQFF
D gene: TRBD2
J gene: TRBJ2-1
clone size: few
V gene: TRBV6-6

CDR3 DNA: TGTGCCAGCAGGTGGGCCCCAGGGGCGGAAGAGACCCAGTACTTC
CDR3 protein: CASRWAPGAEETQYF
D gene: -
J gene: TRBJ2-5
clone size: -
V gene: TRBV7-6

CDR3 DNA: TGTGCCAGCAGTTTACTTCGACAGGGGCGAGGGAATGAGCAGTTCTTC
CDR3 protein: CASSLLRQGRGNEQFF
D gene: TRBD1
J gene: TRBJ2-1
clone size: -
V gene: TRBV28

CDR3 DNA: TGTGCCAGCAGCCGACAGGGCACTGAAGCTTTCTTT
CDR3 protein: CASSRQGTEAFF
D gene: TRBD1
J gene: TRBJ1-1
clone size: -
V gene: TRBV7-9

CDR3 DNA: TGTGCCAGCAGCCGTGGGCCAGTAATAGACAATGAGCAGTTCTTC
CDR3 protein: CASSRGPVIDNEQFF
D gene: -
J gene: TRBJ2-1
clone size: -
V gene: TRBV7-8

CDR3 DNA: TGTGCCAGCAGCCCCGGGCGGGGGACGGGCAACACCATATATTTT
CDR3 protein: CASSPGRGTGNTIYF
D gene: -
J gene: TRBJ1-3
clone size: few
V gene: TRBV7-3

CDR3 DNA: TGTGCCACCAGCAGAGATCGGTCAGGCCAGCCCCAGCATTTT
CDR3 protein: CATSRDRSGQPQHF
D gene: -
J gene: TRBJ1-5
clone size: few
V gene: TRBV15

CDR3 DNA: TGTGCCAGCTCACCACGTGCGGGTACGGGCAGTGAGACCCAGTACTTC
CDR3 protein: CASSPRAGTGSETQYF
D gene: -
J gene: TRBJ2-5
clone size: many
V gene: TRBV18

CDR3 DNA: TGTGCCAGCAGCCACGCGGGCTCCTACGAGCAGTACTTC
CDR3 protein: CASSHAGSYEQYF
D gene: -
J gene: TRBJ2-7
clone size: few
V gene: TRBV3-1

CDR3 DNA: TGCAGCGCGGGGGACAGCTCCTACAATGAGCAGTTCTTC
CDR3 protein: CSAGDSSYNEQFF
D gene: -
J gene: TRBJ2-1
clone size: -
V gene: TRBV29-1

CDR3 DNA: TGTGCCAGCAGCCCCCGGAGCAATCAGCCCCAGCATTTT
CDR3 protein: CASSPRSNQPQHF
D gene: -
J gene: TRBJ1-5
clone size: many
V gene: TRBV5-5

CDR3 DNA: TGTGCCTTAGAGCGCAATACTGAAGCTTTCTTT
CDR3 protein: CALERNTEAFF
D gene: -
J gene: TRBJ1-1
clone size: few
V gene: TRBV30

CDR3 DNA: TGCGCCAGCAGCGTGCAACTAGCGGGAGCTTACAATGAGCAGTTCTTC
CDR3 protein: CASSVQLAGAYNEQFF
D gene: TRBD2
J gene: TRBJ2-1
clone size: once
V gene: TRBV5-1

CDR3 DNA: TGTGCCAGCAGCCAAAGCGGGGGATACAATGAGCAGTTCTTC
CDR3 protein: CASSQSGGYNEQFF
D gene: TRBD2
J gene: TRBJ2-1
clone size: -
V gene: TRBV7-9

CDR3 DNA: TGTGCCAGCAGACCGGGACTTTATAATTCACCCCTCCACTTT
CDR3 protein: CASRPGLYNSPLHF
D gene: -
J gene: TRBJ1-6
clone size: few
V gene: TRBV5-6

CDR3 DNA: TGTGCCAGCAGTCGGGGGGGTACGGACGGAGCCTATGGCTACACCTTC
CDR3 protein: CASSRGGTDGAYGYTF
D gene: -
J gene: TRBJ1-2
clone size: few
V gene: TRBV12-3/TRBV12-4

CDR3 DNA: TGTGCCAGCAGCCAAGATCGGGGGACAGATACGCAGTATTTT
CDR3 protein: CASSQDRGTDTQYF
D gene: -
J gene: TRBJ2-3
clone size: many
V gene: TRBV3-1

CDR3 DNA: TGTGCCAGCAGCCAAGGCCCCAGGGATACGCAGTATTTT
CDR3 protein: CASSQGPRDTQYF
D gene: -
J gene: TRBJ2-3
clone size: -
V gene: TRBV3-1

CDR3 DNA: TGTGCCAGCAGCTCCCGAGAGTTCAGGAGCAATCAGCCCCAGCATTTT
CDR3 protein: CASSSREFRSNQPQHF
D gene: -
J gene: TRBJ1-5
clone size: few
V gene: TRBV28

CDR3 DNA: TGTGCCATCAGTGATTCCCTGGCCTTCGAAGGTCCCTACGAGCAGTACTTC
CDR3 protein: CAISDSLAFEGPYEQYF
D gene: -
J gene: TRBJ2-7
clone size: -
V gene: TRBV10-3

CDR3 DNA: TGTGCCAGCAGCTTAGGGTTAGCGGGAGTTGGTCCTGCTGGGGAGCTGTTTTTT
CDR3 protein: CASSLGLAGVGPAGELFF
D gene: TRBD2
J gene: TRBJ2-2
clone size: many
V gene: TRBV11-2

CDR3 DNA: TGTGCCAGCAGCCCCTCCGGTAGAACTGAAGCTTTCTTT
CDR3 protein: CASSPSGRTEAFF
D gene: -
J gene: TRBJ1-1
clone size: many
V gene: TRBV9

CDR3 DNA: TGTGCCAGCAGCTTTGGGACTAGCGGGGGGGCCAACAATGAGCAGTTCTTC
CDR3 protein: CASSFGTSGGANNEQFF
D gene: TRBD2
J gene: TRBJ2-1
clone size: -
V gene: TRBV3-1

CDR3 DNA: TGTGCCAGCAGTGGCGGGCAGGGCAACGAGCAGTACTTC
CDR3 protein: CASSGGQGNEQYF
D gene: -
J gene: TRBJ2-7
clone size: many
V gene: TRBV2

CDR3 DNA: TGTGCCAGCAGCTACAGGGGGGGGGTCACTGAAGCTTTCTTT
CDR3 protein: CASSYRGGVTEAFF
D gene: TRBD1
J gene: TRBJ1-1
clone size: -
V gene: TRBV2

CDR3 DNA: TGCGCCAGCAGCCAAGATGGGTCCCCAACCCAGTACTTC
CDR3 protein: CASSQDGSPTQYF
D gene: -
J gene: TRBJ2-5
clone size: -
V gene: TRBV4-1

CDR3 DNA: TGTGCCAGCAGCTTTAAAGCAGACTCCTATAATTCACCCCTCCACTTT
CDR3 protein: CASSFKADSYNSPLHF
D gene: -
J gene: TRBJ1-6
clone size: -
V gene: TRBV7-6

CDR3 DNA: TGTGCCAGCAGTGATAATAGCAATCAGCCCCAGCATTTT
CDR3 protein: CASSDNSNQPQHF
D gene: -
J gene: TRBJ1-5
clone size: few
V gene: TRBV27

CDR3 DNA: TGTGCCAGCAGCCTAGCGGAGGGCACAGATACGCAGTATTTT
CDR3 protein: CASSLAEGTDTQYF
D gene: TRBD2
J gene: TRBJ2-3
clone size: many
V gene: TRBV9

CDR3 DNA: TGCGCCAGCAGCCCCCGGGACCGATATCAGCCCCAGCATTTT
CDR3 protein: CASSPRDRYQPQHF
D gene: -
J gene: TRBJ1-5
clone size: -
V gene: TRBV4-1

CDR3 DNA: TGTGCCAGCAGCGTAGATGGGTTTCAGCCCCAGCATTTT
CDR3 protein: CASSVDGFQPQHF
D gene: -
J gene: TRBJ1-5
clone size: -
V gene: TRBV9

CDR3 DNA: TGCAGTGTAAGTCGTAGGAGCGGCAATGAGCAGTTCTTC
CDR3 protein: CSVSRRSGNEQFF
D gene: -
J gene: TRBJ2-1
clone size: many
V gene: TRBV20-1

CDR3 DNA: TGTGCCAGCAGCCAAGGTAGATACACTGAAGCTTTCTTT
CDR3 protein: CASSQGRYTEAFF
D gene: -
J gene: TRBJ1-1
clone size: medium-sized
V gene: TRBV14

CDR3 DNA: TGTGCCAGCAGTCAACAGGGGTTGAACACTGAAGCTTTCTTT
CDR3 protein: CASSQQGLNTEAFF
D gene: TRBD1
J gene: TRBJ1-1
clone size: -
V gene: TRBV2

CDR3 DNA: TGTGCCAGCAGTTTTACTAGCGGGGGAGAGACCCAGTACTTC
CDR3 protein: CASSFTSGGETQYF
D gene: TRBD2
J gene: TRBJ2-5
clone size: -
V gene: TRBV12-3/TRBV12-4

CDR3 DNA: TGCGCCAGCAGCTTATCGGACAGAACAGAGACCCAGTACTTC
CDR3 protein: CASSLSDRTETQYF
D gene: -
J gene: TRBJ2-5
clone size: -
V gene: TRBV5-1

CDR3 DNA: TGTGCCAGTAGTACTAGGACAGGGGCCAATCAGCCCCAGCATTTT
CDR3 protein: CASSTRTGANQPQHF
D gene: TRBD1
J gene: TRBJ1-5
clone size: -
V gene: TRBV19

CDR3 DNA: TGTGCCACCAGCAGAAGACAGCAGGGAAGCTCTGGAAACACCATATATTTT
CDR3 protein: CATSRRQQGSSGNTIYF
D gene: -
J gene: TRBJ1-3
clone size: -
V gene: TRBV15

CDR3 DNA: TGCGCCAGCAGCCTCCCCGGGACAGGGGGCGGCGAGCAGTACTTC
CDR3 protein: CASSLPGTGGGEQYF
D gene: TRBD1
J gene: TRBJ2-7
clone size: few
V gene: TRBV5-1

CDR3 DNA: TGCAGCGTTGACCGGGGGAGGACTGAAGCTTTCTTT
CDR3 protein: CSVDRGRTEAFF
D gene: -
J gene: TRBJ1-1
clone size: many
V gene: TRBV29-1